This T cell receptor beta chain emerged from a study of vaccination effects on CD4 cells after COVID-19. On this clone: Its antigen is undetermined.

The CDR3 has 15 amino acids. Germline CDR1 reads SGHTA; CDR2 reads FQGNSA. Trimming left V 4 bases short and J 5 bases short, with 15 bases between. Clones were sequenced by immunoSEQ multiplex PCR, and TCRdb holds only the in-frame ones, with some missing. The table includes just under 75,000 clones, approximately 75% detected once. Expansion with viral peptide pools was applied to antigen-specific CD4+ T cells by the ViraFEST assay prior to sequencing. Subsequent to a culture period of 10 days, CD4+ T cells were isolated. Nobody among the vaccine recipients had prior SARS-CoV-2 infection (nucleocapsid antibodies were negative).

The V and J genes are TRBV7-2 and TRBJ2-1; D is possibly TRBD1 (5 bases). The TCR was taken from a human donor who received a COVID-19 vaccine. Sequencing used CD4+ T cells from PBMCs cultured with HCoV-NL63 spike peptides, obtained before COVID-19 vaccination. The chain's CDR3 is CASSSRVAVHNEQFF. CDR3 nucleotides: TGTGCCAGCAGCTCCAGGGTAGCAGTCCACAATGAGCAGTTCTTC.